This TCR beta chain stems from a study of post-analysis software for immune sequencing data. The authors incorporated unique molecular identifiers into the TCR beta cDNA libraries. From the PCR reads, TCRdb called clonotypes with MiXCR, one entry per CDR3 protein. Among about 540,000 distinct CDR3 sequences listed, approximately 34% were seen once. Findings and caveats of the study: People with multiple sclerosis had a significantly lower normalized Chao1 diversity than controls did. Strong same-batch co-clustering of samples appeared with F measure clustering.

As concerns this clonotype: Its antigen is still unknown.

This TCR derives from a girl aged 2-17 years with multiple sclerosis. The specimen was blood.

CDR3 sequence (DNA): TGTGCCAGCAGCCTGAGCGCCCTGGGTGGTGAGCAGTTCTTC. Translating it yields CASSLSALGGEQFF. This rearrangement joins TRBV7-3 to TRBJ2-1, with D hard to call. The V gene lost 5 bases and the J gene lost 9 bases, with 17 bases spanning the gap. Germline V gives CDR1 SGHTA, CDR2 FQGTGA. This CDR3 has 14 amino acids.